In its sample, the clone carrying this TCR beta chain was seen many times. These data belong to a study of regulatory T cells in long-lasting Graves disease. The TCR beta library used iRepertoire HTBI primers with Arm-PCR amplification of CDR3. TCRdb fed the multiplex PCR reads into MiXCR, producing one record per CDR3 protein. Seen here are approximately 460,000 distinct CDR3 sequences, about 15% observed once, and the top ten hold roughly 10%. Trimming removed 0 bases at V and 3 bases at J, with 17 bases between. CDR1 and CDR2 from the germline V gene are MNHEY and SVGEGT. This CDR3 is built from 17 residues. This sample's time point: newly diagnosed GD, antithyroid drugs for less than 3 months. Researchers made the TCR library from RNA that was extracted from PBMCs. Another study also made use of these data, one on T cells in Graves' hyperthyroidism and ophthalmopathy. As that report states: Using the HTBI primer set, a first-round RT-PCR was run on the TCR CDR3.

Sequences were derived from peripheral blood mononuclear cells (PBMCs), sampled at new diagnosis, from a patient treated with antithyroid drugs. This chain joins TRBV6-2 or TRBV6-3 and TRBJ1-2; D is perhaps TRBD1 (6 bases). The source of this sequence is a woman aged 25 to 39 with Graves disease. As DNA, the CDR3 is TGTGCCAGCAGTTACTCCGGGACACTGCGGGGCTACTATGGCTACACCTTC. Its protein is CASSYSGTLRGYYGYTF.